The 4 T cell receptor beta chains below come from one sample, sequenced in a study of blood T cell repertoires in COVID-19. Libraries were prepared by immunoSEQ multiplex PCR; TCRdb keeps only in-frame clonotypes and omits some of them. Among around 200,000 clones listed, approximately 91% were seen once. The sequencing input was PBMCs or T cells enriched from blood (not recorded which). The receptors were gathered from a woman aged 18-35 years who had recovered from COVID-19.

The chain has TRBV5-4 and TRBJ2-5; TRBD1 might be the D (8 bases). The CDR3 contains 17 residues. Deletions cut 0 bases from V and 0 bases from J, with 15 bases between. Per the germline V gene, CDR1 is SGHNT and CDR2 is YYREEE (reference sequence). The DNA of the CDR3 is TGTGCCAGCAGCTTGGTCGGGGGGACAGGCTACCAAGAGACCCAGTACTTC. The encoded protein is CASSLVGGTGYQETQYF.

The gene calls are TRBV7-9 and TRBJ2-1, with 10 positions matching TRBD2. Germline V gene data show CDR1 as SEHNR and CDR2 as FQNEAQ (reference sequence). Trimming at V came to 4 bases and at J to 3 bases, leaving 6 bases not matched to a gene. The CDR3 has 16 amino acids. The CDR3 loop is CASSSTGTSVYNEQFF. In nucleotides, the CDR3 is TGTGCCAGCAGCTCCACCGGGACTAGCGTCTACAATGAGCAGTTCTTC.

The chain couples TRBV3-1 (or the pseudogene TRBV3-2) to TRBJ2-3, with 7 bases fitting TRBD2. Germline trimming cut 2 bases from V and 0 bases from J; bases unmatched to any gene: 11. Germline values: CDR1 LGHDT, CDR2 YNNKEL (reference sequence). The CDR3 has 18 residues. CDR3 sequence reads: CASSQLIAGATSTDTQYF. Written as DNA, the CDR3 is TGTGCCAGCAGCCAACTGATAGCGGGCGCCACTAGCACAGATACGCAGTATTTT.

This clone showed up just once. This sequence joins TRBV7-9 and TRBJ2-5; 10 nucleotides agree with TRBD2. The CDR3 runs to 15 residues. Germline V CDR1 and CDR2: SEHNR, FQNEAQ (reference sequence). The junction had 5 bases not matched to a gene; V was cut back by 5 bases and J by 2 bases. CDR3 DNA sequence: TGTGCCAGCAGCATCGGACTAGCGGCACAAGAGACCCAGTACTTC. It codes for CASSIGLAAQETQYF.